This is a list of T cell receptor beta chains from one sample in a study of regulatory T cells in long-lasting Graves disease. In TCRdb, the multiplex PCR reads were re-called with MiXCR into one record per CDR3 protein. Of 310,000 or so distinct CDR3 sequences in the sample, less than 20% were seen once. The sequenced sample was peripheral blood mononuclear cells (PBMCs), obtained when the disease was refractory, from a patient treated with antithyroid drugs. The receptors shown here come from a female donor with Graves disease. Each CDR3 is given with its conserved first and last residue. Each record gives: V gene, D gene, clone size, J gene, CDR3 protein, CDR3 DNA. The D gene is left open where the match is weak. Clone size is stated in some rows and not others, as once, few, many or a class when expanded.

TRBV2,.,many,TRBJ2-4,CASRPGAILAKNIQYF,TGTGCCAGCAGGCCCGGGGCGATCCTAGCCAAAAACATTCAGTACTTC
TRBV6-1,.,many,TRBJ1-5,CASSPTVRDQPQHF,TGTGCCAGCAGTCCCACGGTGAGGGATCAGCCCCAGCATTTT
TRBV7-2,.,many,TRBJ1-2,CASSLARRGDYGYTF,TGTGCCAGCAGCTTAGCGCGAAGGGGGGACTATGGCTACACCTTC
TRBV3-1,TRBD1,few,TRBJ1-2,CASSPRDSSFYGYTF,TGTGCCAGCAGCCCCCGGGACAGCTCGTTCTATGGCTACACCTTC
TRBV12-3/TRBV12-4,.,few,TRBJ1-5,CASSFGESQPQHF,TGTGCCAGCAGTTTTGGGGAGAGTCAGCCCCAGCATTTT
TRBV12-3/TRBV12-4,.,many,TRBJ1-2,CASSRAGIGYTF,TGTGCCAGCAGCCGGGCCGGGATTGGCTACACCTTC
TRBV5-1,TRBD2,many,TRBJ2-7,CASSLVGGLAGTGEQYF,TGCGCCAGCAGCTTGGTCGGAGGACTAGCGGGAACGGGTGAGCAGTACTTC
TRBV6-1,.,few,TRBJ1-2,CASSRDFNSGYGYTF,TGTGCCAGCAGTCGGGATTTCAACTCGGGCTATGGCTACACCTTC
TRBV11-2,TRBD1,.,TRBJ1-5,CASSSSRGRSNQPQHF,TGTGCCAGCAGCTCATCCAGGGGGCGAAGCAATCAGCCCCAGCATTTT
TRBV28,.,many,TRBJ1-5,CASGGGHQPQHF,TGTGCCAGCGGCGGGGGGCATCAGCCCCAGCATTTT
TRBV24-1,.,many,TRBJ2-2,CATAQANTGELFF,TGTGCCACCGCACAGGCGAACACCGGGGAGCTGTTTTTT
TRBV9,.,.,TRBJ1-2,CASSQGPSGYTF,TGTGCCAGCAGCCAGGGCCCCTCGGGCTACACCTTC
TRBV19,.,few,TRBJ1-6,CASTTFATGPINSPLHF,TGTGCCAGTACTACCTTCGCCACCGGCCCCATCAATTCACCCCTCCACTTT
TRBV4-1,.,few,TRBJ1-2,CASSHPIPGGYTF,TGCGCCAGCAGCCACCCCATTCCCGGGGGCTACACCTTC
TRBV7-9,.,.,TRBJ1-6,CASRQVPPINSPLHF,TGTGCCAGCAGGCAAGTTCCGCCCATTAATTCACCCCTCCACTTT
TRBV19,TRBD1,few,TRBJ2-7,CASTAGGESYEQYF,TGTGCCAGTACCGCAGGGGGCGAGTCCTACGAGCAGTACTTC
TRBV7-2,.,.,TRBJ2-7,CASSFSYRSGGSDEQYF,TGTGCCAGCAGCTTTTCATACCGGTCGGGGGGCTCCGACGAGCAGTACTTC
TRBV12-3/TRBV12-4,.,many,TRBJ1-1,CASSLAHTEAFF,TGTGCCAGCAGTTTAGCGCACACTGAAGCTTTCTTT
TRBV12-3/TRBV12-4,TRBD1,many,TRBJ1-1,CASSPGQGIIRAFF,TGTGCCAGCAGCCCGGGACAGGGGATTATACGGGCTTTCTTT
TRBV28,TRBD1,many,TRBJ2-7,CASSSGQGVYEQYF,TGTGCCAGCAGTTCTGGACAGGGGGTCTACGAGCAGTACTTC
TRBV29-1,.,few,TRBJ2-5,CSADGNQETQYF,TGCAGCGCCGACGGCAACCAAGAGACCCAGTACTTC
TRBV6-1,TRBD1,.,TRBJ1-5,CASSRIGQGPQPQHF,TGTGCCAGCAGCCGTATAGGACAGGGGCCTCAGCCCCAGCATTTT
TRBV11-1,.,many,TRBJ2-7,CASSNSYEQYF,TGTGCCAGCAGCAATTCCTACGAGCAGTACTTC
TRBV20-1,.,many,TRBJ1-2,CSVLVRGGYTF,TGCAGTGTTTTGGTCCGAGGGGGCTACACCTTC
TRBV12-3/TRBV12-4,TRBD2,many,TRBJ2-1,CASGTSGSNEQFF,TGTGCGTCCGGGACTAGCGGTTCCAATGAGCAGTTCTTC
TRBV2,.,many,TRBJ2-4,CASTLRDYKNIQYF,TGTGCCAGCACCCTCCGGGATTACAAAAACATTCAGTACTTC
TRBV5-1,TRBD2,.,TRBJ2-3,CASSPGTSGRWGTDTQYF,TGCGCCAGCAGCCCCGGGACTAGCGGGAGGTGGGGCACAGATACGCAGTATTTT
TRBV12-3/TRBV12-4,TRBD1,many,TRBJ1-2,CASSQRTGGAYGYTF,TGTGCCAGCAGTCAACGGACAGGGGGCGCCTATGGCTACACCTTC
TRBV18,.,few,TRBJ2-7,CASSQLIQGNEQYF,TGTGCCAGCTCACAACTTATACAGGGTAACGAGCAGTACTTC
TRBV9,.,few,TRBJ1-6,CASSVGVRENSPLHF,TGTGCCAGCAGCGTAGGTGTCAGGGAGAATTCACCCCTCCACTTT
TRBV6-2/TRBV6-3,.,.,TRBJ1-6,CASSRGAGSPLHF,TGTGCCAGCAGCCGTGGGGCCGGATCACCCCTCCACTTT
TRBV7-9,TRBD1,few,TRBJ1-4,CASRKTGALNEKLFF,TGTGCCAGCAGAAAGACAGGGGCACTTAATGAAAAACTGTTTTTT
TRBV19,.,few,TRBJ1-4,CASQLRDGYNEKLFF,TGTGCCAGCCAGCTGCGGGACGGTTATAATGAAAAACTGTTTTTT
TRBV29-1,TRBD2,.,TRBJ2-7,CSVGVAGGTYEQYF,TGCAGCGTTGGAGTAGCGGGAGGAACCTACGAGCAGTACTTC
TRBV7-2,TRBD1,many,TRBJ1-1,CARTGLNTEAFF,TGTGCCAGGACAGGGTTGAACACTGAAGCTTTCTTT
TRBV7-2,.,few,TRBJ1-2,CASSLDLGRGYTF,TGTGCCAGCAGCTTAGACTTGGGTCGTGGCTACACCTTC
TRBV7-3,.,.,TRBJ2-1,CASSFGHLNEQFF,TGTGCCAGCAGCTTTGGACACCTCAATGAGCAGTTCTTC
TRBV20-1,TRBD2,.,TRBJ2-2,CSARDQREGTGELFF,TGCAGTGCTAGAGATCAGCGGGAGGGGACCGGGGAGCTGTTTTTT
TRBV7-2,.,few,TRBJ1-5,CASTVDRTGQPQHF,TGTGCCAGCACCGTGGACCGGACGGGACAGCCCCAGCATTTT
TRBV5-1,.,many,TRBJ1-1,CASSLAPGANTEAFF,TGCGCCAGCAGCTTGGCCCCGGGTGCGAACACTGAAGCTTTCTTT